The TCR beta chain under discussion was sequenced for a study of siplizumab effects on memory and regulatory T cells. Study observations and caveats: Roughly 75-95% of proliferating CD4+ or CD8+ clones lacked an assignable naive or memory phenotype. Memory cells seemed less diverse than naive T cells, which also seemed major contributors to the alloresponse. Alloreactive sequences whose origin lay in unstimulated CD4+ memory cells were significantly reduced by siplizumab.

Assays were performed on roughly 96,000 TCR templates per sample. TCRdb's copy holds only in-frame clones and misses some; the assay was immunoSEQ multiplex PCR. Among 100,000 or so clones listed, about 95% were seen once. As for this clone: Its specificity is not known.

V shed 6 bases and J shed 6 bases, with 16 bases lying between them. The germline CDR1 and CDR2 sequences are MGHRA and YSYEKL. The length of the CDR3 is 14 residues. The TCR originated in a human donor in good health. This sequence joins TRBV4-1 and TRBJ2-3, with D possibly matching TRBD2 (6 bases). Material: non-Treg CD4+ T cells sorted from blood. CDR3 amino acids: CASRPGRGFDTQYF. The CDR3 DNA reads TGCGCCAGCAGGCCGGGGCGGGGTTTCGATACGCAGTATTTT.